This passage covers 25 T cell receptor beta chains from one sample sequenced in a study of beta chain features in type 1 diabetes. General observations from the study: When Type 1 diabetes patients were examined, their TCRB CDR3s proved moderately but significantly shorter in all four CD4+ subsets.

The entirety of the isolated RNA underwent reverse transcription, so expressed TCRB transcripts were sequenced. The data were produced by immunoSEQ multiplex PCR, yet TCRdb's version contains in-frame clones alone and is incomplete. The sample yields hundreds of thousands of clones, over 10% seen once. Their recognized antigens are unknown. The material sequenced was naive CD4+ T cells from blood. All receptors derive from a man aged 18-30 years with type 1 diabetes.

This chain links TRBV6-1 with TRBJ2-7, with 7 bases lining up with TRBD1. CDR1 is MNHNS and CDR2 is SASEGT in the germline V gene. CDR3 length: 15 residues. Trimming at V came to 6 bases and at J to 1 base, leaving 9 bases not matched to a gene. CDR3: CASSGRQGASYEQYF. CDR3 coding DNA: TGTGCCAGCAGCGGTAGACAGGGAGCTTCCTACGAGCAGTACTTC.

The CDR3 loop reads CASSLADSGQIQYF. CDR3 in DNA: TGTGCCAGCAGCTTAGCAGACTCAGGGCAGATTCAGTACTTC. The chain links TRBV11-3 to TRBJ2-4, with a weak D call TRBD1 (5 bases). Germline CDR1 SGHNT, CDR2 YENEEA. The CDR3 runs to 14 residues. Trimming took 1 base from V and 10 from J, leaving 14 bases between them.

The chain couples TRBV30 to TRBJ2-3; D is unresolved. This CDR3 is built from 11 residues. Germline values: CDR1 GTSNPN, CDR2 SVGIG (reference sequence). Deletions cut 5 bases from V and 6 bases from J, with 9 bases between. The CDR3 reads CAWETRDTQYF. CDR3 coding DNA: TGTGCCTGGGAAACCCGGGATACGCAGTATTTT.

V is TRBV27 and J is TRBJ2-5; D uncertain. The V end lost 2 bases, the J end lost 1 base, and 8 bases lay between the germline ends. The CDR3 runs to 14 residues. Germline V gene sequence: CDR1 MNHEY, CDR2 SMNVEV (reference sequence). CDR3 sequence: CASSLQMTQETQYF. As DNA, the CDR3 is TGTGCCAGCAGTTTACAAATGACCCAAGAGACCCAGTACTTC.

The table lists this clone with a few counts. V and J are TRBV25-1 and TRBJ1-2; D remains ambiguous. The CDR3 loop spans 18 amino acids. V lost 4 bases, J lost 4 bases, and 25 bases lay in between. Germline CDR1 and CDR2: MGHDK and SYGVNS. In DNA form, the CDR3 reads TGTGCCAGCAGTGCGGGAGGAACCCAAGGTTCGGAAGGCTATGGCTACACCTTC. The encoded protein is CASSAGGTQGSEGYGYTF.

This clone was observed a few times. The chain joins TRBV11-2 to TRBJ2-7; 8 bases agree with TRBD2. J gave up 2 bases and V 4 bases, and 19 bases lay outside the gene matches. Germline V gives CDR1 SGHAT, CDR2 FQNNGV. The CDR3 loop spans 19 amino acids. Here the CDR3 DNA reads TGTGCCAGCAGCTCCACAGTGCGGGGGGCCGACCTCCCGCCCTACGAGCAGTACTTC. The encoded protein is CASSSTVRGADLPPYEQYF.

This sequence joins TRBV14 and TRBJ1-5; D not resolved. V gave up 1 base and J gave up 0 bases, with 19 bases separating them. Germline loops: CDR1 SGHDN, CDR2 FVKESK. The CDR3 covers 19 residues. The CDR3 protein is CASSQVFRPKASSNQPQHF. CDR3 nucleotide sequence: TGTGCCAGCAGCCAAGTCTTTAGGCCAAAGGCTTCTAGCAATCAGCCCCAGCATTTT.

This clone has a handful of counts. The chain carries TRBV14 and TRBJ1-6; TRBD1 is a possible D gene (6 bases). The CDR3 contains 14 residues. Germline V CDR1 and CDR2: SGHDN, FVKESK. V was shortened by 1 base and J by 8 bases, with 9 bases between the two germline ends. CDR3 sequence: CASSQGAGDSPLHF. In DNA form, the CDR3 reads TGTGCCAGCAGCCAAGGGGCAGGGGATTCACCCCTCCACTTT. Drawing the rest from reference TRBV14 and TRBJ1-6, the complete variable domain is EAGVTQFPSHSVIEKGQTVTLRCDPISGHDNLYWYRRVMGKEIKFLLHFVKESKQDESGMPNNRFLAERTGGTYSTLKVQPAELEDSGVYFCASSQGAGDSPLHFGNGTRLTVT.

With respect to this clone: Distinct nucleotide sequences in the sample also encode this CDR3. V is TRBV5-1 and J is TRBJ1-2, with D hard to call. CDR1 is SGHRS and CDR2 is YFSETQ in the germline V gene. CDR3 length equals 13 residues. V lost 4 bases and J 0 bases, leaving 7 bases between the germline ends. The CDR3 loop is CASSADSNYGYTF. The CDR3 DNA is TGCGCCAGCAGCGCGGACTCTAACTATGGCTACACCTTC.

This clone was detected a few times. The rearrangement joins TRBV7-9 to TRBJ2-3, with 7 bases aligning to TRBD2. Germline CDR1 and CDR2: SEHNR and FQNEAQ (reference sequence). The CDR3 is 15 residues long. The ends lost 5 bases at V and 0 bases at J; junction bases unmatched: 5. The CDR3 coding sequence is TGTGCCAGCAGCACCGGGGGGTCTAGCACAGATACGCAGTATTTT. Translation: CASSTGGSSTDTQYF.

To note about this clone: Other DNA sequences in the sample encode the same CDR3. The genes are TRBV9 and TRBJ2-2; D gene uncertain. This CDR3 is 16 amino acids long. Between the trimmed V and J ends, which lost 0 bases and 1 base, there was a span of 10 bases. The germline V gene encodes CDR1 SGDLS and CDR2 YYNGEE. The CDR3 bases are TGTGCCAGCAGCGTAGACGTGGGTCAGAACACCGGGGAGCTGTTTTTT. As protein: CASSVDVGQNTGELFF.

This clone was detected only a few times. The V gene is TRBV10-3, the J gene TRBJ1-5; a weak D match, TRBD1 (5 bases). Germline V CDR1 and CDR2: ENHRY, SYGVKD. The V end was cut by 8 bases, the J end by 4 bases, with 9 bases between. The CDR3 length is 12 residues. The CDR3 DNA sequence: TGTGCCATCGGGGGGTATAATCAGCCCCAGCATTTT. Its protein is CAIGGYNQPQHF.

This clone turned up a few times. This rearrangement joins TRBV5-1 to TRBJ2-1; the match to TRBD1 covers 7 bases. V gave up 3 bases and J gave up 5 bases; unmatched junction bases: 5. The CDR3 totals 14 residues. Germline CDR1 is SGHRS and CDR2 is YFSETQ. CDR3 sequence reads: CASSWDRPHNEQFF. CDR3 coding DNA: TGCGCCAGCAGCTGGGACAGACCGCACAATGAGCAGTTCTTC. The full variable domain, rest sourced from reference TRBV5-1 and TRBJ2-1, is KAGVTQTPRYLIKTRGQQVTLSCSPISGHRSVSWYQQTPGQGLQFLFEYFSETQRNKGNFPGRFSGRQFSNSRSEMNVSTLELGDSALYLCASSWDRPHNEQFFGPGTRLTVL.

The chain uses TRBV7-2 and TRBJ2-2, with D unclear. Germline CDR1 reads SGHTA; CDR2 reads FQGNSA. This CDR3 region has 14 residues. V gave up 0 bases and J gave up 4 bases, with 6 bases separating them. This CDR3 is CASSLAAVTGELFF. In DNA, the CDR3 is TGTGCCAGCAGCTTAGCGGCGGTCACCGGGGAGCTGTTTTTT. The whole variable domain, filled in from reference TRBV7-2 and TRBJ2-2, reads GAGVSQSPSNKVTEKGKDVELRCDPISGHTALYWYRQSLGQGLEFLIYFQGNSAPDKSGLPSDRFSAERTGGSVSTLTIQRTQQEDSAVYLCASSLAAVTGELFFGEGSRLTVL.

This rearrangement joins TRBV9 to TRBJ2-3; D not resolved. Trimming stripped 0 bases from V and 9 bases from J, with 11 bases between. The CDR3 is 13 residues long. CDR1 is SGDLS, CDR2 YYNGEE, per germline. CDR3 sequence (DNA): TGTGCCAGCAGCGTAGCCCCGGACCTAACGCAGTATTTT. It encodes CASSVAPDLTQYF.

The chain is built from TRBV30 and TRBJ2-1, with TRBD2 identical over 8 bases. Germline V gene lookup returns CDR1 GTSNPN and CDR2 SVGIG (reference sequence). This CDR3 has 14 amino acids. With 2 bases clipped from V and 10 bases from J, the junction kept 10 bases outside the gene matches. The CDR3 spells CAWSLLADSTEQFF. As DNA, the CDR3 is TGTGCCTGGAGTTTACTAGCGGATTCGACGGAGCAGTTCTTC.

About this clone: Other DNA sequences from this sample encode an identical CDR3 as well. The chain employs TRBV7-2 and TRBJ1-5, with 9 bases that match TRBD1. Germline values: CDR1 SGHTA, CDR2 FQGNSA. The CDR3 is made up of 16 amino acids. V shed 1 base, J shed 3 bases, and the junction held 4 bases outside the gene matches. The CDR3 DNA sequence: TGTGCCAGCAGCTTAGGGGGGACAGGGTTCAATCAGCCCCAGCATTTT. It is translated as CASSLGGTGFNQPQHF.

The rearrangement links TRBV28 to TRBJ2-5; D assignment may be TRBD1 or TRBD2 (6 bases each). Germline CDR1 reads MDHEN; CDR2 reads SYDVKM. Trimming took off 6 bases at V and 1 base at J, with 12 bases between the two ends. The CDR3 loop spans 14 amino acids. The CDR3 loop is CASRPGGPQETQYF. The DNA for the CDR3 is TGTGCCAGCAGACCCGGGGGCCCCCAAGAGACCCAGTACTTC.

This clone was picked up a small number of times. Other DNA sequences in the sample encode the same CDR3. The V gene is TRBV5-4, the J gene TRBJ1-1, with 11 bases aligning to TRBD1. Germline V CDR1 and CDR2: SGHNT, YYREEE (reference sequence). J was trimmed by 4 bases and V by 2 bases; bases with no gene match: 1. The CDR3 spans 14 residues. Here the CDR3 DNA reads TGTGCCAGCAGCTTAGGGACAGGGGGCACTGAAGCTTTCTTT. This sequence encodes CASSLGTGGTEAFF.

The CDR3, as DNA: TGTGCCAGTAGTATCGGGGGCTTTCTCGAGCAGTTCTTC. Its translation is CASSIGGFLEQFF. The genes are TRBV19 and TRBJ2-1; tentatively, D is TRBD1 or TRBD2 (6 bases each). The CDR3 contains 13 residues. The V end was cut by 3 bases, the J end by 10 bases, with 13 bases between. The germline V gene has CDR1 LNHDA and CDR2 SQIVND (reference sequence).

This clone was observed a handful of times. The chain carries TRBV6-5 and TRBJ2-1, with D unclear. Germline assignment: CDR1 MNHEY and CDR2 SVGAGI. Deletions cut 6 bases from V and 12 bases from J, with 18 bases between. The CDR3 is 13 residues long. The CDR3 reads CASRKPGDERQFF. The CDR3 DNA reads as TGTGCCAGCAGGAAACCCGGTGATGAGAGGCAGTTCTTC.

This clone was detected a few times. V and J are TRBV28 and TRBJ1-2, with a weak D call TRBD1 (5 bases). CDR1 is MDHEN and CDR2 is SYDVKM in the germline V gene. The CDR3 is 13 amino acids. V shed 4 bases and J shed 8 bases, with 14 bases lying between them. The CDR3 spells CASSSTPGFGYTF. CDR3 DNA: TGTGCCAGCAGTTCGACCCCAGGGTTCGGCTACACCTTC.

The chain is built from TRBV30 and TRBJ1-1, with D possibly being TRBD1 (5 bases). The V end was cut by 6 bases, the J end by 0 bases, with 11 bases between. The CDR3 length is 13 residues. The germline V gene has CDR1 GTSNPN and CDR2 SVGIG (reference sequence). The CDR3 region is CACHRSMNTEAFF. In DNA form, the CDR3 reads TGTGCCTGCCACAGGTCAATGAACACTGAAGCTTTCTTT. Based on the CDR3 plus reference TRBV30 and TRBJ1-1, the full variable domain is SQTIHQWPATLVQPVGSPLSLECTVEGTSNPNLYWYRQAAGRGLQLLFYSVGIGQISSEVPQNLSASRPQDRQFILSSKKLLLSDSGFYLCACHRSMNTEAFFGQGTRLTVV.

This clone came up a few times. The rearrangement joins TRBV29-1 to TRBJ1-1; 7 bases are shared with TRBD1. Germline trimming cut 6 bases from V and 2 bases from J; bases unmatched to any gene: 6. This CDR3 contains 13 residues. Germline CDR1 and CDR2: SQVTM and ANQGSEA. The CDR3 loop is CSVASGGNTEAFF. As DNA, the CDR3 is TGCAGCGTAGCGTCAGGGGGTAACACTGAAGCTTTCTTT.

This clone was recorded a few times. The chain has TRBV10-3 and TRBJ2-7; 8 bases match TRBD1. Germline CDR1 reads ENHRY; CDR2 reads SYGVKD. The CDR3 covers 14 residues. The junction had 7 bases not matched to a gene; V was cut back by 7 bases and J by 2 bases. The DNA for the CDR3 is TGTGCCATCATGACCTCGACAGGGGCCTACGAGCAGTACTTC. The encoded protein is CAIMTSTGAYEQYF.